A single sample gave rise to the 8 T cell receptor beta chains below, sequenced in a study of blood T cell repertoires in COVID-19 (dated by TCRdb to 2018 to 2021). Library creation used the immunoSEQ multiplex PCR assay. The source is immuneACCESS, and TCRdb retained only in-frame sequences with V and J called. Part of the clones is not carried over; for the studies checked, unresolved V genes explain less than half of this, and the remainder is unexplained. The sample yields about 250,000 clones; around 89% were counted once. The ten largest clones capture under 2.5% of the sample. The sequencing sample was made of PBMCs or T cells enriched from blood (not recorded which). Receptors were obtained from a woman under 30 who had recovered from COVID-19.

DNA for the CDR3: TGTGCCAGCAGTTACTCTCTAGCAAGCACAGATACGCAGTATTTT. Its translation: CASSYSLASTDTQYF. The rearrangement links TRBV6-5 to TRBJ2-3; D may be TRBD2 (5 bases). CDR3 size: 15 residues. Trimming stripped 0 bases from V and 0 bases from J, with 7 bases between. Germline V gene data show CDR1 as MNHEY and CDR2 as SVGAGI.

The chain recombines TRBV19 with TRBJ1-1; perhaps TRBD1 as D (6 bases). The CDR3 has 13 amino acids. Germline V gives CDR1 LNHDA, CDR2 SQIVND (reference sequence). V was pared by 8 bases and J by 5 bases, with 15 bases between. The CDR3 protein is CASRVAGVTEAFF. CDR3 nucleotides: TGTGCCAGTCGAGTCGCAGGGGTTACTGAAGCTTTCTTT.

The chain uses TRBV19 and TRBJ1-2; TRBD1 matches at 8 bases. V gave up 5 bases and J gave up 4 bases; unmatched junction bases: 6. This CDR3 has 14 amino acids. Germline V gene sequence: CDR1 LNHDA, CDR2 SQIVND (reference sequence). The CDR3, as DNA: TGTGCCAGTAGTCCCGGACAGGGAGGCTATGGCTACACCTTC. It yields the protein CASSPGQGGYGYTF.

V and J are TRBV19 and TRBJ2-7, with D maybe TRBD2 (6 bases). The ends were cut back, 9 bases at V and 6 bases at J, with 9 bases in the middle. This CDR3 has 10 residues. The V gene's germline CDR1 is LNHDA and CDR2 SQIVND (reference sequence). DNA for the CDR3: TGTGCCAGCGGAGGGGTCGAGCAGTACTTC. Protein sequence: CASGGVEQYF.

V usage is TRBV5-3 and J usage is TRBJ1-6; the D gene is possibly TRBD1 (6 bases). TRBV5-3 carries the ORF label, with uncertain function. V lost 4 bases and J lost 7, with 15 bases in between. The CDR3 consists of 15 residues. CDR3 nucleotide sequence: TGTGCCAGAAGCCAACAGGGCCGGGCCAATTCACCCCTCCACTTT. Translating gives CARSQQGRANSPLHF.

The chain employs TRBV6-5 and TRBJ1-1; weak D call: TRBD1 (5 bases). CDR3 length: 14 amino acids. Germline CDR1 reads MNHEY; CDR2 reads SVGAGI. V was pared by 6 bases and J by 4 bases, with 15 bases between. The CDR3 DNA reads TGTGCCAGCAGCGTTAGGGACTTCGGCACTGAAGCTTTCTTT. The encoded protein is CASSVRDFGTEAFF.

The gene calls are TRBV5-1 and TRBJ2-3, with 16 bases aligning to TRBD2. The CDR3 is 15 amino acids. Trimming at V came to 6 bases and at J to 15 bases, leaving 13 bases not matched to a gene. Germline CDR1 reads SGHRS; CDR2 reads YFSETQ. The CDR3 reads CASTPPGLAGGPGYF. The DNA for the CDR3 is TGCGCCAGCACTCCACCGGGACTAGCGGGGGGGCCTGGATATTTT.

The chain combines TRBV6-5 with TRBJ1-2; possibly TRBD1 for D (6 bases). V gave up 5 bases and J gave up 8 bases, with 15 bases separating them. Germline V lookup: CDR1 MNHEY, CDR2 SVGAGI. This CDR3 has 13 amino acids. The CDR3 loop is CASSKQGRYGYTF. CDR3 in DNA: TGTGCCAGCAGTAAACAGGGTCGCTACGGCTACACCTTC.